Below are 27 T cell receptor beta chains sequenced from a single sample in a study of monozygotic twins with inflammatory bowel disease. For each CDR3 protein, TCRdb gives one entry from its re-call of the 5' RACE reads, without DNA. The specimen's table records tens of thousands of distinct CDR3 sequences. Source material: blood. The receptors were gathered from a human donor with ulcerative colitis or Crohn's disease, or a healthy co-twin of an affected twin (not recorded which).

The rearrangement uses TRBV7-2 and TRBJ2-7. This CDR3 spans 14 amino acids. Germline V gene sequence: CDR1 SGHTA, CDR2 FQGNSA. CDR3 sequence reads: CASSLGLADYEQYF.

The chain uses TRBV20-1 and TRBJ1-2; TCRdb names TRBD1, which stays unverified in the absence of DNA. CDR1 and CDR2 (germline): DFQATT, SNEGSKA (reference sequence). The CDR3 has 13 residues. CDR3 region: CSASSAGVRGYTF.

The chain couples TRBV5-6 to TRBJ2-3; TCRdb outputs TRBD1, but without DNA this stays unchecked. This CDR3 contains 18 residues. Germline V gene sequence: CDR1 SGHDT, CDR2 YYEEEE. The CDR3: CASSFSLQGSSGTDTQYF.

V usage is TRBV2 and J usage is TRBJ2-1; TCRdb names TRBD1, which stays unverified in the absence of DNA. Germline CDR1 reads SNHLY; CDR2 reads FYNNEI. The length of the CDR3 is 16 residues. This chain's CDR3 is CASRFTAGAGNNEQFF.

This CDR3 is CASSVAPSGGTEAFF. V gene TRBV9 combines with J gene TRBJ1-1. The germline V gene encodes CDR1 SGDLS and CDR2 YYNGEE. CDR3 length: 15 residues.

CDR3 in amino acids: CASSYWARGAYNEQFF. The chain couples TRBV6-2 or TRBV6-3 to TRBJ2-1; TCRdb names TRBD1, which stays unverified in the absence of DNA. CDR1 and CDR2 from the germline V gene are MNHEY and SVGEGT. This CDR3 has 16 amino acids.

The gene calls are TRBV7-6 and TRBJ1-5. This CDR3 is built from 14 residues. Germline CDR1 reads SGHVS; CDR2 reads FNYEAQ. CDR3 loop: CASSLGSKGQPQHF.

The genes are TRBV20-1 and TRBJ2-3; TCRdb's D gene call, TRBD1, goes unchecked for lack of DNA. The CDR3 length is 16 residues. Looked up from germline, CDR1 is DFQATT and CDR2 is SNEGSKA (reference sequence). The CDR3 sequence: CSAREIKRGGTDTQYF.

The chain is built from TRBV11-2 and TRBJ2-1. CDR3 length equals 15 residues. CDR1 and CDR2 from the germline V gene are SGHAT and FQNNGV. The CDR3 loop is CASSLGVISDNEQFF.

The CDR3 sequence: CASAPAGRGTDTQYF. This rearrangement joins TRBV12-3 or TRBV12-4 to TRBJ2-3; the TCRdb call, TRBD1, lacks DNA for checking. This CDR3 is built from 15 residues.

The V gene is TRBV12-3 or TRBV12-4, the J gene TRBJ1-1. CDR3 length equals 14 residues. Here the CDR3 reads CASSPFQKNTEAFF.

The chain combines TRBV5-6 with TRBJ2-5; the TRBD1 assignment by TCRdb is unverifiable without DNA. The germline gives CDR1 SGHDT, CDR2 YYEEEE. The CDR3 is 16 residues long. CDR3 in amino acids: CASSFGSGALGETQYF.

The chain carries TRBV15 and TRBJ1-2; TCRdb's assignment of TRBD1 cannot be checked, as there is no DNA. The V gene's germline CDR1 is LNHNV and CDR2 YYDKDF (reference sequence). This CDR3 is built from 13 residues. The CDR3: CATSRIGAGGYTF.

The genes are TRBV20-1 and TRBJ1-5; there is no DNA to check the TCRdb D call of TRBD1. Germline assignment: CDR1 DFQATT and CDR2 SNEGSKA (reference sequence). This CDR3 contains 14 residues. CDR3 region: CSARDGTVNQPQHF.

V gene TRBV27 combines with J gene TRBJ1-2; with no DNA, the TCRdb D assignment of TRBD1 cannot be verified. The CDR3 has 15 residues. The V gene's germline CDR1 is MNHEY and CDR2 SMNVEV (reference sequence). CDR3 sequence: CASSSSTTGNYGYTF.

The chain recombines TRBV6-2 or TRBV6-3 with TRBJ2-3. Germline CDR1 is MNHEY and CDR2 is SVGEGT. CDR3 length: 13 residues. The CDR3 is CASSYPMRDTQYF.

CDR3 protein: CASSLYGREEAYEQYF. The chain carries TRBV5-6 and TRBJ2-7; the D call of TRBD2 rests on TCRdb alone, since no DNA is present to check it. CDR3 length equals 16 residues. Germline-derived CDR1 and CDR2 are SGHDT and YYEEEE. Using reference TRBV5-6 and TRBJ2-7 for the parts outside the CDR3, the full variable domain is DAGVTQSPTHLIKTRGQQVTLRCSPKSGHDTVSWYQQALGQGPQFIFQYYEEEERQRGNFPDRFSGHQFPNYSSELNVNALLLGDSALYLCASSLYGREEAYEQYFGPGTRLTVT.

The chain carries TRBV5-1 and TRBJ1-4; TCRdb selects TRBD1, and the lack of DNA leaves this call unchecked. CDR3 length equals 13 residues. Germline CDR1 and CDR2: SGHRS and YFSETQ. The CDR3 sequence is CASSWGKGRKLFF.

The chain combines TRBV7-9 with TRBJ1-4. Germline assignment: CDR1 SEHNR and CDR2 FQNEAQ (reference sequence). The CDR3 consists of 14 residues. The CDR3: CASSLLADNEKLFF.

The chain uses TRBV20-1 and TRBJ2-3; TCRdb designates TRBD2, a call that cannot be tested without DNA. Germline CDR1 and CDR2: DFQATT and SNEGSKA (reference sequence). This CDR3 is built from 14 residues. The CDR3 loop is CSAPLGGSTDTQYF.

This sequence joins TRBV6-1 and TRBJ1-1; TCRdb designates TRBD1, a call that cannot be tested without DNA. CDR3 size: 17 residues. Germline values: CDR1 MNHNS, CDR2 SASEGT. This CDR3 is CASSTLGRGWGSTEAFF.

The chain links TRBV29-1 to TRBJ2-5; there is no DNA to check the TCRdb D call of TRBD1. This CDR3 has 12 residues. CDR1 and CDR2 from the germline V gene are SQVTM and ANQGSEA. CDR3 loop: CSVYGGGETQYF.

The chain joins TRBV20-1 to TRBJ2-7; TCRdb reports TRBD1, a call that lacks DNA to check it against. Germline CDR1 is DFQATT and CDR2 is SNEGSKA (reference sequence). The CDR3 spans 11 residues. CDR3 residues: CSASPGHEQYF.

Here the CDR3 reads CASSLAQGSYNEQFF. The chain has TRBV5-1 and TRBJ2-1. Germline V gives CDR1 SGHRS, CDR2 YFSETQ. The CDR3 is 15 amino acids.

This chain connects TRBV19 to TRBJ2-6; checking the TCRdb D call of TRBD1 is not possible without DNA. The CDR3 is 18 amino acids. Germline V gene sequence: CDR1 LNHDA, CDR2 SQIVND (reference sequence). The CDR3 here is CASSSDRAGTSGANVLTF. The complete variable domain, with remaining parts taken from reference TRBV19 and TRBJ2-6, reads DGGITQSPKYLFRKEGQNVTLSCEQNLNHDAMYWYRQDPGQGLRLIYYSQIVNDFQKGDIAEGYSVSREKKESFPLTVTSAQKNPTAFYLCASSSDRAGTSGANVLTFGAGSRLTVL.

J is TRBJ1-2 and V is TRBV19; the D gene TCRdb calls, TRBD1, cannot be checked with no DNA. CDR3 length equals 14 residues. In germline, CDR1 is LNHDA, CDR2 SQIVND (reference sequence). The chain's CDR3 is CASSNWDRGGGYTF.

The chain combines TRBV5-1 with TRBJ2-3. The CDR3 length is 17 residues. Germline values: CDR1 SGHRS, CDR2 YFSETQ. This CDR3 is CASSLEGSDWGTDTQYF.